This entry lists 8 T cell receptor beta chains sequenced from one sample in a study of cytomegalovirus exposure and HLA in healthy donors. The PCR had 60 Vbeta and 13 Jbeta primers. Produced via immunoSEQ multiplex PCR; TCRdb's table is partial and in-frame only. The sample contains 100,000 to 150,000 clones, 83% of which appear only once. Sequencing was done on a sample of PBMCs. The receptors shown here come from a girl aged 2 to 9 in good health and CMV-seronegative.

The chain uses TRBV6-1 and TRBJ2-3; weak D call: TRBD1 (6 bases). There are 14 residues in the CDR3. V was clipped by 2 bases and J by 5 bases, with 11 bases between them. Germline V gene lookup returns CDR1 MNHNS and CDR2 SASEGT. The chain's CDR3 is CASSELGAVDTQYF. In DNA, the CDR3 is TGTGCCAGCAGTGAACTGGGGGCTGTAGATACGCAGTATTTT.

This clone occurred once. V and J are TRBV11-2 and TRBJ1-5; D unresolved. The CDR3 extends over 13 amino acids. Deletions cut 2 bases from V and 7 bases from J, with 9 bases between. The germline CDR1 and CDR2 sequences are SGHAT and FQNNGV. The CDR3: CASSLWLEQPQHF. Written as DNA, the CDR3 is TGTGCCAGCAGCTTATGGTTGGAGCAGCCCCAGCATTTT.

This chain joins TRBV7-2 and TRBJ2-4; D is ambiguous. Germline V gene lookup returns CDR1 SGHTA and CDR2 FQGNSA. V lost 1 base and J 5 bases, leaving 6 bases between the germline ends. The CDR3 spans 13 residues. This chain's CDR3 is CASSLGQENIQYF. The CDR3 bases are TGTGCCAGCAGCTTAGGGCAGGAAAACATTCAGTACTTC.

V is TRBV4-3 and J is TRBJ2-1; 11 bases are a match to TRBD2. Germline CDR1 reads LGHNA; CDR2 reads YSLEER. Trimming cost V 0 bases and J 7 bases; bases outside gene matches: 5. The CDR3 has 16 amino acids. The CDR3: CASSQDRLAGWNEQFF. The CDR3 nucleotides read TGCGCCAGCAGCCAAGATCGACTAGCGGGGTGGAATGAGCAGTTCTTC.

The chain has TRBV2 and TRBJ2-7; 9 bases are a match to TRBD1. The J segment lost 1 base and the V segment lost 10 bases, leaving 5 bases of the junction unmatched. Per germline, CDR1 SNHLY and CDR2 FYNNEI. The CDR3 length is 13 residues. The chain's CDR3 is CATRDRESYEQYF. The CDR3 DNA sequence: TGTGCCACCCGGGACAGGGAGTCCTACGAGCAGTACTTC.

The V gene is TRBV2, the J gene TRBJ2-5; 8 bases match TRBD1. With 4 bases clipped from V and 2 bases from J, the junction kept 0 bases outside the gene matches. Germline lookup yields CDR1 SNHLY and CDR2 FYNNEI. This CDR3 comprises 13 residues. This CDR3 reads CASSGTGQETQYF. CDR3 nucleotide sequence: TGTGCCAGCAGTGGGACAGGGCAAGAGACCCAGTACTTC.

V is TRBV9 and J is TRBJ1-1; a weak D match, TRBD1 (5 bases). The length of the CDR3 is 14 residues. Per germline, CDR1 SGDLS and CDR2 YYNGEE. With 0 bases removed from V and 1 base from J, the gap between germline ends came to 7 bases. This chain's CDR3 is CASSVGQRNTEAFF. The CDR3 nucleotides are TGTGCCAGCAGCGTAGGACAGCGGAACACTGAAGCTTTCTTT.

The chain employs TRBV6-1 and TRBJ2-3; TRBD1 matches 9 bases. Per the germline V gene, CDR1 is MNHNS and CDR2 is SASEGT. The trim removed 6 bases at V and 2 bases at J, leaving 3 bases unmatched. The CDR3 loop spans 14 amino acids. CDR3 amino acids: CASSRDRATDTQYF. CDR3 sequence (DNA): TGTGCCAGCAGCCGGGACAGGGCCACAGATACGCAGTATTTT.